This TCR beta chain was retrieved from a study of blood T cell repertoires in COVID-19. The overall study: Acute and convalescent COVID-19 specimens originated in the United States, Italy and Spain. The analysed material was cDNA or gDNA that came from T cells, B-cell-depleted T cells, or PBMCs.

In the study's own analysis: From reference gene primer amplification, estimates of nucleated cell counts were derived. The assay was immunoSEQ multiplex PCR, and TCRdb's table has in-frame clones only and misses some. From that table come the V and J calls and clone size; the DNA was used to work out D and trimming. The sample contains around 250,000 clones, approximately 85% of which appear only once. The V and J ends lost 7 bases and 7 bases respectively, with 11 bases between them. CDR1 and CDR2 from the germline V gene are LNHDA and SQIVND (reference sequence). This CDR3 has 12 residues. Resolution of symptoms, clearance, or two negative PCRs was present in recovered Cohort 3 donors.

Sequencing used PBMCs or T cells enriched from blood (not recorded which). This chain joins TRBV19 and TRBJ2-1; a possible D gene is TRBD2 (5 bases). The sequence was obtained from a woman between 45 and 65 years old who had recovered from COVID-19. The CDR3 region has the DNA TGTGCCAGTATGGCGAGGGCAAATGAGCAGTTCTTC. Its translation is CASMARANEQFF.